This TCR beta chain was identified in a study of Ad26.COV2.S vaccination and SARS-CoV-2 variants. This table comes from immunoSEQ multiplex PCR, and its TCRdb copy is limited to in-frame clones, with some not included. The data show hundreds of thousands of clones, with 88% seen just once and 6.4% held by the top ten. Noted treatment: about 20 received Ad26.COV2.S at low or high dose, single or two shots; 5 received placebo; per-sample allocation not given. Samples analyzed were those drawn on day 63 after the first vaccine or placebo injection. The CDR3 is made up of 15 amino acids. Germline CDR1 is SGHAT and CDR2 is FQNNGV. V shed 4 bases, J shed 4 bases, and the junction held 5 bases outside the gene matches.

Sequenced here: peripheral blood, sampled in a trial of Ad26.COV2.S vaccine versus placebo. The rearrangement links TRBV11-2 to TRBJ2-5, with TRBD2 matching 11 bases. The clonotype originates from a person aged 18-65 years who received the Ad26.COV2.S COVID-19 vaccine or a placebo. CDR3 protein: CASSSGTSGPETQYF. The DNA for the CDR3 is TGTGCCAGCAGCTCCGGGACTAGCGGTCCAGAGACCCAGTACTTC. Looking up the rest from reference TRBV11-2 and TRBJ2-5 gives the full variable domain: EAGVAQSPRYKIIEKRQSVAFWCNPISGHATLYWYQQILGQGPKLLIQFQNNGVVDDSQLPKDRFSAERLKGVDSTLKIQPAKLEDSAVYLCASSSGTSGPETQYFGPGTRLLVL.